Listed here are 3 T cell receptor beta chains from one sample, sequenced in a study of T-cell memory formation after mild COVID-19. TCRdb used MiXCR to reprocess the 5' RACE reads, holding one entry per CDR3 protein. The top ten hold about 20% of the sample, which has 300,000 to 350,000 distinct CDR3 sequences, 12% to 15% seen once. Sequenced input: PBMCs or a T cell subset sorted from them (not recorded which). These receptors were obtained from a young man who had mild COVID-19 (a few samples of this study predate the infection). Cell type and time point are not known.

This clonotype showed up just a few times. The chain is built from TRBV3-1 and TRBJ2-2, with 7 nucleotides matching TRBD1. V shed 3 bases, J shed 6 bases, and the junction held 7 bases outside the gene matches. This CDR3 contains 15 residues. Germline values: CDR1 LGHDT, CDR2 YNNKEL (reference sequence). CDR3 nucleotides: TGTGCCAGCAGCCACTCGGACAGGAGTGCCGGGGAGCTGTTTTTT. It yields the protein CASSHSDRSAGELFF.

The chain joins TRBV28 to TRBJ2-2; 9 bases are a match to TRBD2. This CDR3 is built from 18 residues. CDR1 MDHEN and CDR2 SYDVKM come from the germline V gene. V shed 6 bases, J shed 3 bases, and the junction held 14 bases outside the gene matches. For the CDR3, the DNA is TGTGCCAGCAGATCTCTTTCTGGCGGGGGGGTGGACACCGGGGAGCTGTTTTTT. This encodes CASRSLSGGGVDTGELFF.

This clonotype has a handful of counts. The chain couples TRBV5-6 to TRBJ1-2; the D is unclear. The V end was cut by 2 bases, the J end by 4 bases, with 9 bases between. CDR1 is SGHDT, CDR2 YYEEEE, per germline. The CDR3 consists of 13 residues. CDR3 sequence reads: CASSFPEAYGYTF. DNA for the CDR3: TGTGCCAGCAGCTTCCCCGAGGCCTATGGCTACACCTTC.